The clone carrying this T cell receptor (beta chain) was counted many times. Cells stained for CD3, CD4, CD8, CD45RA, CD27 and viability were sorted into four CD45RA/CD27 subsets. This sample stems from a study of naive and memory T cell subsets. An equimolar mix of two oligonucleotides served as the beta constant-region primer for TRBC1 and TRBC2. The ligated cDNA underwent four PCR rounds using SP2 and nested alpha and beta constant-region primers. From the UMI-ligation and nested PCR reads, TCRdb called clonotypes with MiXCR, one entry per CDR3 protein. This table has around 29,000 distinct CDR3 sequences, under 20% appearing once. The CDR3 spans 13 residues. The germline gives CDR1 SGHRS, CDR2 YFSETQ. Trimming shortened V by 3 bases and J by 11 bases, and 18 bases separated the two germline ends.

The receptor's source is a human donor in good health. This chain uses TRBV5-1 with TRBJ2-7, with D possibly TRBD2 on 6 matching bases. The sample consisted of effector memory CD4+ T cells from blood. The subset denotes: effector memory, CD45RA- CD27-. The CDR3 DNA follows: TGCGCCAGCAGCTCGGGGACTGTCTACGATGAGTACTTC. Encoded protein: CASSSGTVYDEYF.